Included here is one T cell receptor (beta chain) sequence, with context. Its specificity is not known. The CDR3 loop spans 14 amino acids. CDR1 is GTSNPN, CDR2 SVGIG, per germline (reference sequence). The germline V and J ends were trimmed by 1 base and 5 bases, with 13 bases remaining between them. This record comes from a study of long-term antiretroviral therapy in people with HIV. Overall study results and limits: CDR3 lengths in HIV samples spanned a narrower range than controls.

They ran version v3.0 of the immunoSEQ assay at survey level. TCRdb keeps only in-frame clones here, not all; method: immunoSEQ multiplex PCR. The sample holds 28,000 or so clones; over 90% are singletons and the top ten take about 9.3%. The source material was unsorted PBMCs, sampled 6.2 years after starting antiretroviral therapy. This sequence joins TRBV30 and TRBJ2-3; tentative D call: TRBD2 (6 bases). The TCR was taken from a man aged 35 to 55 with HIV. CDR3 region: CAWSAGAQGDTQYF. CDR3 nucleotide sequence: TGTGCCTGGAGTGCGGGAGCGCAGGGAGATACGCAGTATTTT. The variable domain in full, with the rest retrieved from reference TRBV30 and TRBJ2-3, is SQTIHQWPATLVQPVGSPLSLECTVEGTSNPNLYWYRQAAGRGLQLLFYSVGIGQISSEVPQNLSASRPQDRQFILSSKKLLLSDSGFYLCAWSAGAQGDTQYFGPGTRLTVL.